This T cell receptor beta chain appears in the sequencing data of a study of T-cell reconstitution after alpha-beta-depleted transplantation in children. Construction of the TCRbeta library involved unique molecular identifiers. TCRdb called the PCR reads again in MiXCR, with one record for every CDR3 protein. The sample shows hundreds of thousands of distinct CDR3 sequences, approximately 24% of them seen only once. Findings of the study overall: About two months after transplant, alpha-beta T cells reportedly came from several hundred expanded graft clones.

This clonotype has just a few counts. The antigen remains unidentified. Trimming took 3 bases from V and 8 from J; bases not matched to a gene: 1. Per germline, CDR1 SEHNR and CDR2 FQNEAQ (reference sequence). This CDR3 is 13 amino acids long. This clonotype originated in a female patient under 10 years old who had a stem cell transplant for congenital amegakaryocytic thrombocytopenia, so the T cells may come from the graft donor. The chain links TRBV7-9 to TRBJ2-1; 10 bases map to TRBD2. The specimen was PBMCs, mostly from graft donor cells, collected 360 days after TCRalphabeta/CD19-depleted stem cell transplant. CDR3 DNA: TGTGCCAGCAGCTTGCTAGCGGGGGATGAGCAGTTCTTC. Amino acids: CASSLLAGDEQFF.